This TCR beta chain is drawn from a study of regulatory T cells in long-lasting Graves disease (dated by TCRdb to about 2021). With regard to the full study: Persistent Graves' disease meant more than 5 years of antithyroid drug treatment with TSH receptor autoantibodies that stayed positive. Patients with persistent Graves' disease were compared with patients with newly diagnosed Graves' disease using TCR sequencing and RNA sequencing of peripheral blood. The study took place in China and was registered as a clinical trial. A total of roughly 35 samples underwent TCR sequencing: roughly 13 from persistent and around 20 from newly diagnosed Graves' disease patients. On average, persistent Graves' disease patients in the clinical cohort had been on antithyroid drugs for around 9.5 years.

General conclusions and limits of the study: Persistent patients shared more public clonotypes among themselves (under 3,000) than newly diagnosed patients did (more than 950). Persistent Graves' disease patients showed lower TCR Shannon entropy and fewer highly expanded clones than newly diagnosed patients, suggesting clonal expansion. Only the TCR beta chain was sequenced and analyzed. Peripheral blood alone was examined, since thyroid tissue, which constituted the primary lesion, could not be accessed. TRBV28, TRBJ1-2 and TRBJ2-5 were preferentially used in persistent disease, while TRBV20-1 and TRBJ2-1 were favored in newly diagnosed disease. The authors noted that the small sample size was a limitation that may lower accuracy.

This sample's time point label indicates: persistent/refractory GD, antithyroid drugs over 5 years with positive TRAb. RNA was extracted from PBMCs in TRIzol for both TCR sequencing and RNA sequencing. The diagnosis of Graves' disease followed American Thyroid Association guidelines. Patients for the study were recruited at an endocrinology department in Xi'an, China. Each patient gave about 9.1 milliliters of peripheral blood, collected in an EDTA anticoagulant tube. Ficoll Paque Plus density gradient separation was used to isolate PBMCs, and no additional T cell sorting was done. An Agilent 2100 Bioanalyzer and agarose gel were used to check RNA quality, and a NanoDrop 2000 was used to measure RNA concentration. There are a few counts of this clonotype. Its target antigen remains unknown. The record has no base qualities; no much larger clone is one base away. The germline ends are 15 bases apart after V is trimmed by 3 bases and J by 1 base. Reading the germline V gene (reference sequence) gives CDR1 LNHDA and CDR2 SQIVND. Reading from cysteine to phenylalanine, the CDR3 counts 16 amino acids. Just the 48-base CDR3 DNA is kept, in frame starting at base 1.

Library preparation was by multiplex PCR. TCRdb records Illumina HiSeq 4000 as the sequencer. CDR3 regions were amplified by Arm-PCR with iRepertoire HTBI primers to construct TCR beta libraries. Before sequencing, the PCR products underwent gel purification. The paper's data handling went like this. Across samples, roughly 60 TRBV and approximately 15 TRBJ segments were identified and used for gene usage analysis of CDR3 amino acid clonotypes. COPE and FqMerger were used to merge filtered high-quality paired reads into contigs. Contigs were aligned with BLAST to IMGT TRBV, TRBD and TRBJ reference genes, and CDR3 was defined per IMGT. Any clonotype with a frequency above 0.1% was counted as a highly expanded clone. Shannon entropy served as the measure of repertoire diversity, while the Gini coefficient captured V-J evenness. A clonotype was considered public if more than one individual shared it. Starting from the raw public reads, TCRdb applied fastp trimming at Q25, assembled clones with MiXCR and retained in-frame beta chains. Duplicate CDR3 protein sequences are folded into a single record with the most common DNA and genes. TCRdb's processing, not the study's, gives the V and J calls here. A total of a few hundred thousand distinct CDR3 sequences appear in this sample, roughly 23% of them only once. The top ten constitute roughly an eighth of the sample.

This clonotype was sampled from a female donor with Graves disease. The sequencing used peripheral blood mononuclear cells (PBMCs), collected when the disease was refractory, from a patient treated with antithyroid drugs. This sequence uses TRBV19 and TRBJ2-5; the D assignment is uncertain and may be TRBD1 or TRBD2, with 5 bases supporting each. This receptor has the CDR3 CASSMGVQTLQETQYF. The sequenced DNA is TGTGCCAGTAGTATGGGGGTCCAGACCCTCCAAGAGACCCAGTACTTC.